Listed below are T cell receptor beta chains from one sample, sequenced in a study of T cell responses to AZD1222 COVID-19 vaccine. Generated by immunoSEQ multiplex PCR, the TCRdb table keeps only in-frame clones and is missing some. The sample yields about 73,000 clones, about 87% seen once. Specimen: peripheral blood, collected on day 0 of AZD1222 vaccination. These receptors came from an adult in good health. Both conserved end residues are part of each CDR3. A D gene is named only where the DNA matches it firmly. Size tells how often a clone was seen (once, few, many) or the class of an expanded clone, and some rows leave it out.

>TRBJ1-3|NA|TRBV2|NA
TGTGCCAGCATTACAGGGATGGTTAACACCATATATTTT
CASITGMVNTIYF
>TRBJ1-2|NA|TRBV7-2|NA
TGTGCCAGCAGCTTAGTGGGTCGGGCAGGACACTATGGCTACACCTTC
CASSLVGRAGHYGYTF
>TRBJ1-1|NA|TRBV6-2/TRBV6-3|NA
TGTGCCAGCAGTTGGGTAGGCAACACTGAAGCTTTCTTT
CASSWVGNTEAFF
>TRBJ2-5|NA|TRBV2|NA
TGTGCCAGCAGTGACTTTTTGGAGACCCAGTACTTC
CASSDFLETQYF
>TRBJ1-2|NA|TRBV5-4|NA
TGTGCCAGCAGCCCGGGAGGGGCGATTGCCGGCTACACCTTC
CASSPGGAIAGYTF
>TRBJ1-5|NA|TRBV4-3|NA
TGCGCCAGCAGCCAAGATCGAGGTCAGCCCCAGCATTTT
CASSQDRGQPQHF
>TRBJ2-7|NA|TRBV6-5|NA
TGTGCCAGCAGTTACTCCCCGGACGAATACGAGCAGTACTTC
CASSYSPDEYEQYF
>TRBJ2-7|NA|TRBV19|NA
TGTGCCAGTAGTAGGGACGCCTCCTACGAGCAGTACTTC
CASSRDASYEQYF
>TRBJ2-7|few|TRBV5-6|TRBD1
TGTGCCAGCAGCCCTACAGGGGGCAACGAGCAGTACTTC
CASSPTGGNEQYF
>TRBJ2-7|few|TRBV14|TRBD2
TGTGCCAGCAGCCTAGGGACTATCGAGCAGTACTTC
CASSLGTIEQYF
>TRBJ2-3|NA|TRBV3-1/TRBV3-2|TRBD1
TGTGCCAGCAGCACGCCCGGGACAGACACAGATACGCAGTATTTT
CASSTPGTDTDTQYF
>TRBJ1-6|NA|TRBV4-1|NA
TGCGCCAGCAGCCAAGGGAAATTACAGGCCGGCACCCTCCACTTT
CASSQGKLQAGTLHF
>TRBJ2-7|NA|TRBV28|NA
TGTGCCAGCAGTTTTAACTCGAACCCCCCCTACTACGAGCAGTACTTC
CASSFNSNPPYYEQYF
>TRBJ2-7|NA|TRBV5-4|TRBD1
TGTGCCAGCAGCAGATCCGGGACAGGGATCTACGAGCAGTACTTC
CASSRSGTGIYEQYF
>TRBJ1-4|NA|TRBV7-9|TRBD1
TGTGCCAGCAGCTCGGACAGGAGGGGGGAAAAACTGTTTTTT
CASSSDRRGEKLFF
>TRBJ1-5|NA|TRBV15|NA
TGTGCCACCAGCAGGGACCGCACTAATCAGCCCCAGCATTTT
CATSRDRTNQPQHF